Shown below are 26 T cell receptor beta chains from a single sample sequenced in a study of long-term antiretroviral therapy in people with HIV. Assay version v3.0 of immunoSEQ was used, and it was run at survey level. Some clones are missing from TCRdb's copy, which holds only in-frame ones; the method was immunoSEQ multiplex PCR. The sample lists 25,000 to 35,000 clones, approximately 95% occurring once. Sample: unsorted PBMCs, taken 5.3 years after starting antiretroviral therapy. Receptor source: a man over 45 with HIV.

The sample holds a few counts of this clone. The chain employs TRBV5-4 and TRBJ2-7, with 7 bases fitting TRBD1. The V segment lost 1 base and the J segment 7 bases; nucleotides outside the gene matches: 8. The CDR3 runs 14 residues. CDR1 SGHNT and CDR2 YYREEE come from the germline V gene (reference sequence). The CDR3 sequence is CASSLKQGNREQYF. DNA of the CDR3: TGTGCCAGCAGCTTGAAACAGGGGAATAGAGAGCAGTACTTC. Supplemented by reference TRBV5-4 and TRBJ2-7, the full variable domain reads ETGVTQSPTHLIKTRGQQVTLRCSSQSGHNTVSWYQQALGQGPQFIFQYYREEENGRGNFPPRFSGLQFPNYSSELNVNALELDDSALYLCASSLKQGNREQYFGPGTRLTVT.

The rearrangement links TRBV19 to TRBJ2-3, with 10 bases aligning to TRBD2. V lost 5 bases and J lost 3; bases outside the gene matches: 5. This CDR3 has 15 amino acids. CDR1 is LNHDA, CDR2 SQIVND, per germline (reference sequence). CDR3 region: CASSLRLAGTDTQYF. Written as DNA, the CDR3 is TGTGCCAGTAGTCTACGACTAGCGGGTACAGATACGCAGTATTTT. The entire variable domain, with the rest obtained from reference TRBV19 and TRBJ2-3, is as follows: DGGITQSPKYLFRKEGQNVTLSCEQNLNHDAMYWYRQDPGQGLRLIYYSQIVNDFQKGDIAEGYSVSREKKESFPLTVTSAQKNPTAFYLCASSLRLAGTDTQYFGPGTRLTVL.

This chain connects TRBV4-1 to TRBJ2-2; tentatively, D is TRBD1 or TRBD2 (6 bases each). This CDR3 comprises 15 residues. CDR1 is MGHRA, CDR2 YSYEKL, per germline. Trimming left V 0 bases short and J 3 bases short, with 8 bases between. CDR3: CASSQEGGYTGELFF. The CDR3 coding sequence is TGCGCCAGCAGCCAAGAAGGGGGGTACACCGGGGAGCTGTTTTTT.

In its sample, this clone was seen once. The chain's CDR3 is CASSLGGAFTDTQYF. The CDR3 DNA follows: TGTGCCAGCAGCTTGGGCGGGGCCTTCACAGATACGCAGTATTTT. The chain links TRBV5-4 to TRBJ2-3; TRBD2 is a possible D gene (6 bases). V lost 0 bases to trimming and J lost 2 bases, with 10 bases between them. Germline V gives CDR1 SGHNT, CDR2 YYREEE (reference sequence). The CDR3 spans 15 residues.

This clone is classed as medium-sized. V is TRBV4-3 and J is TRBJ2-5; no firm D call. The CDR3 covers 16 residues. With 0 bases removed from V and 1 base from J, the gap between germline ends came to 12 bases. Germline V gives CDR1 LGHNA, CDR2 YSLEER. The CDR3 spells CASSQDSSAVQETQYF. The CDR3 DNA sequence: TGCGCCAGCAGCCAAGATTCGTCGGCGGTCCAAGAGACCCAGTACTTC.

The gene calls are TRBV7-9 and TRBJ1-6, with 10 bases lining up with TRBD1. Trimming cost V 6 bases and J 4 bases; bases outside gene matches: 3. The CDR3 has 15 residues. Germline V CDR1 and CDR2: SEHNR, FQNEAQ (reference sequence). CDR3 nucleotides: TGTGCCAGCAGACTGGACAGGGGGTATAATTCACCCCTCCACTTT. Protein sequence: CASRLDRGYNSPLHF.

The chain recombines TRBV4-1 with TRBJ2-5, with 13 bases lining up with TRBD2. The CDR3 consists of 19 residues. V lost 4 bases and J lost 2; bases outside the gene matches: 13. The germline V gene has CDR1 MGHRA and CDR2 YSYEKL. The CDR3 sequence is CASSPPIGTSGAVQETQYF. For the CDR3, the DNA is TGCGCCAGCAGCCCCCCTATCGGGACTAGCGGGGCCGTGCAAGAGACCCAGTACTTC.

This clone was observed once. The V and J genes are TRBV27 and TRBJ1-1; 7 bases map to TRBD1. This CDR3 spans 15 amino acids. J was trimmed by 8 bases and V by 5 bases; bases with no gene match: 14. Germline V gives CDR1 MNHEY, CDR2 SMNVEV (reference sequence). The chain's CDR3 is CASSPPQGRVTEAFF. In DNA, the CDR3 is TGTGCCAGCAGTCCCCCACAGGGGAGGGTTACCGAAGCTTTCTTT.

The V gene is TRBV4-3, the J gene TRBJ1-6, with 8 bases matching TRBD1. The V segment lost 3 bases and the J segment 8 bases; nucleotides outside the gene matches: 18. Germline V CDR1 and CDR2: LGHNA, YSLEER. This CDR3 spans 19 amino acids. In nucleotides, the CDR3 is TGCGCCAGCAGCCACGCCGGGACAGGATACAATTATGCTGATTCACCCCTCCACTTT. Its protein product is CASSHAGTGYNYADSPLHF.

This clone has just one count. The rearrangement links TRBV10-2 to TRBJ2-7, with TRBD2 matching over 10 bases. There are 15 residues in the CDR3. Per germline, CDR1 WSHSY and CDR2 SAAADI. V shed 0 bases and J 7 bases; nucleotides not matched to a gene: 6. The CDR3 spells CASSESASGGGEQYF. As DNA, the CDR3 is TGCGCCAGCAGTGAGTCGGCTAGCGGGGGAGGTGAGCAGTACTTC.

The J gene is TRBJ2-2, the V gene TRBV19; D not resolved. Per the germline V gene, CDR1 is LNHDA and CDR2 is SQIVND (reference sequence). The CDR3 runs 13 residues. Between the trimmed V and J ends, which lost 3 bases and 2 bases, there was a span of 4 bases. Here the CDR3 DNA reads TGTGCCAGTAGTATCGAAAACACCGGGGAGCTGTTTTTT. It translates to CASSIENTGELFF. Together with reference TRBV19 and TRBJ2-2, the CDR3 gives the full variable domain: DGGITQSPKYLFRKEGQNVTLSCEQNLNHDAMYWYRQDPGQGLRLIYYSQIVNDFQKGDIAEGYSVSREKKESFPLTVTSAQKNPTAFYLCASSIENTGELFFGEGSRLTVL.

The chain couples TRBV6-5 to TRBJ1-2; D gene ambiguous. The CDR3 extends over 14 amino acids. V was trimmed by 0 bases and J by 4 bases, leaving 9 bases between them. Germline V lookup: CDR1 MNHEY, CDR2 SVGAGI. As DNA, the CDR3 is TGTGCCAGCAGTTACTCGGTTCAGTTCTATGGCTACACCTTC. This translates into CASSYSVQFYGYTF.

This clone came up once. This chain links TRBV4-3 with TRBJ1-3; 8 bases fit TRBD1. CDR3 size: 17 residues. Germline V gives CDR1 LGHNA, CDR2 YSLEER. With 0 bases clipped from V and 3 bases from J, the junction kept 7 bases outside the gene matches. The CDR3 here is CASSQDRRQGFGNTIYF. Here the CDR3 DNA reads TGCGCCAGCAGCCAAGATCGGCGACAGGGGTTTGGAAACACCATATATTTT.

The chain carries TRBV28 and TRBJ2-7; no reliable D call. V dropped 9 bases and J dropped 4 bases, with 13 bases sitting between them. The CDR3 sequence is 12 residues long. Looked up from germline, CDR1 is MDHEN and CDR2 is SYDVKM. The CDR3 protein is CASSAPPYEQYF. The CDR3 DNA follows: TGTGCCAGTTCGGCGCCTCCATACGAGCAGTACTTC. The full variable domain, in which reference TRBV28 and TRBJ2-7 provide the parts outside the CDR3, is DVKVTQSSRYLVKRTGEKVFLECVQDMDHENMFWYRQDPGLGLRLIYFSYDVKMKEKGDIPEGYSVSREKKERFSLILESASTNQTSMYLCASSAPPYEQYFGPGTRLTVT.

The chain has TRBV7-2 and TRBJ2-3; 12 bases line up with TRBD2. The germline V gene encodes CDR1 SGHTA and CDR2 FQGNSA. The CDR3 runs 14 residues. V dropped 7 bases and J dropped 4; count of bases not matched to a gene: 3. The CDR3 here is CASKWTSGADTQYF. The CDR3 nucleotides are TGTGCCAGCAAATGGACTAGCGGGGCAGATACGCAGTATTTT.

This clone occurred once. The rearrangement uses TRBV18 and TRBJ2-4; weak D call: TRBD1 (6 bases). Deletions cut 3 bases from V and 0 bases from J, with 15 bases between. The CDR3 covers 17 residues. Per germline, CDR1 KGHSH and CDR2 LQKENI. CDR3 sequence reads: CASSPTRQVLAKNIQYF. CDR3 nucleotide sequence: TGTGCCAGCTCACCCACAAGACAGGTTCTAGCCAAAAACATTCAGTACTTC.

The CDR3 sequence: CASPKDRDTQYF. The CDR3 DNA sequence: TGTGCCAGCCCAAAAGACAGAGATACGCAGTATTTT. V and J are TRBV18 and TRBJ2-3, with D perhaps matching TRBD1 (5 bases). The germline V gene has CDR1 KGHSH and CDR2 LQKENI. The CDR3 contains 12 residues. V lost 8 bases and J lost 5, with 11 bases in between.

The gene calls are TRBV5-1 and TRBJ1-2; 7 bases fit TRBD1. CDR3 length equals 13 residues. CDR1 and CDR2 (germline): SGHRS, YFSETQ. With V trimmed by 4 bases and J by 7 bases, 7 bases remained unmatched. This CDR3 is CASSTTGQAGYTF. The CDR3 DNA reads TGCGCCAGCAGCACGACAGGGCAGGCTGGCTACACCTTC.

In DNA, the CDR3 is TGTGCCAGCAGCCCAACTAGCGGGGGGGGTGAGCAGTTCTTC. Its protein product is CASSPTSGGGEQFF. The chain recombines TRBV11-2 with TRBJ2-1; 13 nucleotides agree with TRBD2. The CDR3 is 14 residues long. Trimming took 5 bases from V and 9 from J; bases not matched to a gene: 4. Germline loops: CDR1 SGHAT, CDR2 FQNNGV.

The chain links TRBV5-1 to TRBJ1-1; possible D gene TRBD1, 6 bases. Germline V lookup: CDR1 SGHRS, CDR2 YFSETQ. Trimming shortened V by 6 bases and J by 4 bases, and 16 bases separated the two germline ends. There are 14 residues in the CDR3. The CDR3 sequence is CASTYVGQTTEAFF. In nucleotides, the CDR3 is TGCGCCAGCACCTATGTAGGACAGACCACTGAAGCTTTCTTT.

J is TRBJ2-7 and V is TRBV15, with 7 bases that match TRBD1. The CDR3 is 13 residues long. The ends lost 4 bases at V and 5 bases at J; junction bases unmatched: 5. Looked up from germline, CDR1 is LNHNV and CDR2 is YYDKDF (reference sequence). In DNA form, the CDR3 reads TGTGCCACCAGCACCAGACAGGGCCACGAGCAGTACTTC. Translated, it gives CATSTRQGHEQYF.

The chain is built from TRBV19 and TRBJ1-6, with 11 positions matching TRBD1. With 5 bases clipped from V and 10 bases from J, the junction kept 7 bases outside the gene matches. CDR1 is LNHDA and CDR2 is SQIVND in the germline V gene (reference sequence). The CDR3 is made up of 15 amino acids. The CDR3 nucleotides are TGTGCCAGTAGTGAAGGACAGGGGGCTATCTCACCCCTCCACTTT. Translated, it gives CASSEGQGAISPLHF.

The genes are TRBV30 and TRBJ2-5; TRBD2 might be the D (7 bases). This CDR3 has 14 residues. V was pared by 4 bases and J by 5 bases, with 17 bases between. CDR1 is GTSNPN, CDR2 SVGIG, per germline (reference sequence). In DNA form, the CDR3 reads TGTGCCTGGACCTCCCTCGGGGGGCGGGAGACCCAGTACTTC. This encodes CAWTSLGGRETQYF. Variable domain in full (rest from reference TRBV30 and TRBJ2-5): SQTIHQWPATLVQPVGSPLSLECTVEGTSNPNLYWYRQAAGRGLQLLFYSVGIGQISSEVPQNLSASRPQDRQFILSSKKLLLSDSGFYLCAWTSLGGRETQYFGPGTRLLVL.

The chain has TRBV9 and TRBJ2-2; 8 nucleotides align to TRBD2. There are 15 residues in the CDR3. The V gene end was trimmed by 5 bases and the J gene end by 4 bases; junction bases not matched to a gene: 7. CDR1 is SGDLS and CDR2 is YYNGEE in the germline V gene. The CDR3 nucleotides read TGTGCCAGCAGACTTAGTAGCGGGGCCACCGGGGAGCTGTTTTTT. Translating gives CASRLSSGATGELFF.

The J gene is TRBJ2-3, the V gene TRBV4-3, with a weak D call TRBD2 (5 bases). CDR3 size: 15 residues. V was trimmed by 1 base and J by 1 base, leaving 9 bases between them. Looked up from germline, CDR1 is LGHNA and CDR2 is YSLEER. The CDR3 sequence is CASSQAGRGTDTQYF. The CDR3 bases are TGCGCCAGCAGCCAAGCGGGGAGAGGCACAGATACGCAGTATTTT.

This clone has a single count. The V and J genes are TRBV2 and TRBJ1-1; a weak D match, TRBD1 (5 bases). Germline loops: CDR1 SNHLY, CDR2 FYNNEI. The V and J ends lost 7 bases and 1 base respectively, with 22 bases between them. The CDR3 covers 17 residues. In DNA form, the CDR3 reads TGTGCCAGCAAGGGGCAGGGCCACAAGGCATGGAACACTGAAGCTTTCTTT. Translating gives CASKGQGHKAWNTEAFF.